A single sample is the source of the 5 T cell receptor beta chains below, sequenced in a study of blood T cells in healthy people across ages. A second roughly 6 to 12 cycle PCR used barcoded and J-beta primers. TCRdb reanalysed the 5' RACE reads using MiXCR and keeps one entry per CDR3 protein. Here the sample spans 1.5 million to 2 million distinct CDR3 sequences, 30% to 40% being singletons. The material sequenced was blood. These receptors came from a human donor in good health.

The chain joins TRBV5-6 to TRBJ2-7, with D tentatively TRBD1 (6 bases). The CDR3 loop spans 17 amino acids. V was trimmed by 3 bases and J by 2 bases, leaving 21 bases between them. CDR1 and CDR2 (germline): SGHDT, YYEEEE. CDR3 protein: CASSSRTGNTRAYEQYF. CDR3 bases: TGTGCCAGCAGCTCCCGAACAGGGAATACGAGGGCCTACGAGCAGTACTTC.

This clonotype was seen only a few times. The gene calls are TRBV7-6 and TRBJ2-3; either TRBD1 or TRBD2 may fit D (5 bases each). The CDR3 consists of 14 residues. The germline CDR1 and CDR2 sequences are SGHVS and FNYEAQ. Trimming shortened V by 3 bases and J by 3 bases, and 10 bases separated the two germline ends. CDR3 in amino acids: CASSLVGETDTQYF. The CDR3 nucleotides read TGTGCCAGCAGCTTGGTGGGGGAGACAGATACGCAGTATTTT.

The CDR3 DNA reads as TGTGCCAGCAGTTACTCTGGATACAGCAATGAGCAGTTCTTC. This translates into CASSYSGYSNEQFF. The chain recombines TRBV6-2 or TRBV6-3 with TRBJ2-1; no definite D call. There are 14 residues in the CDR3. Germline V gives CDR1 MNHEY, CDR2 SVGEGT. Trimming took 0 bases from V and 6 from J, leaving 9 bases between them.

The gene calls are TRBV6-5 and TRBJ2-3; possible D gene TRBD1, 6 bases. Germline loops: CDR1 MNHEY, CDR2 SVGAGI. V shed 9 bases and J shed 0 bases, with 10 bases lying between them. The CDR3 length is 13 residues. The CDR3, as DNA: TGTGCCAGTACGGACAGTAGCACAGATACGCAGTATTTT. Translated, it gives CASTDSSTDTQYF.

This clonotype was observed many times. This chain connects TRBV6-6 to TRBJ1-2, with TRBD1 as a possible D gene (5 bases). This CDR3 has 12 residues. V lost 6 bases and J lost 4, with 9 bases in between. CDR1 and CDR2 (germline): MNHNY, SVGAGI (reference sequence). The CDR3 loop is CASSEGTYGYTF. In nucleotides, the CDR3 is TGTGCCAGCAGCGAGGGGACCTATGGCTACACCTTC.